This T cell receptor (beta chain) appears in the sequencing data of a study of graft-versus-host responses after intestinal transplantation. About the study: Recipients underwent multivisceral, liver-intestinal, or isolated intestinal transplants. The study gave all recipients anti-thymocyte globulin induction, then tacrolimus and steroids for about 3 years. Study results and limitations: Peak levels of circulating GvH clones tracked with early post-transplant HvG declines.

Germline V gene lookup returns CDR1 SGHDT and CDR2 YYEEEE. The CDR3 consists of 16 residues. Trimming took 3 bases from V and 5 from J; bases not matched to a gene: 10. Regarding this clone: Its antigen is not identified.

TCRdb's copy holds only in-frame clones and misses some; the assay was immunoSEQ multiplex PCR. The sample records fewer than 85,000 clones, about 90% being singletons. The starting material was unstimulated CD8+ T cells sorted from spleen or lymph node cells, obtained before intestinal transplant. The chain recombines TRBV5-6 with TRBJ2-7, with 11 bases identical to TRBD2. The receptor's source is a human donor who received an intestinal transplant. CDR3 amino acids: CASSSLRTSGLDEQYF. In DNA form, the CDR3 reads TGTGCCAGCAGCTCCCTAAGGACTAGCGGGCTAGACGAGCAGTACTTC. The full variable domain, in which reference TRBV5-6 and TRBJ2-7 provide the parts outside the CDR3, is DAGVTQSPTHLIKTRGQQVTLRCSPKSGHDTVSWYQQALGQGPQFIFQYYEEEERQRGNFPDRFSGHQFPNYSSELNVNALLLGDSALYLCASSSLRTSGLDEQYFGPGTRLTVT.